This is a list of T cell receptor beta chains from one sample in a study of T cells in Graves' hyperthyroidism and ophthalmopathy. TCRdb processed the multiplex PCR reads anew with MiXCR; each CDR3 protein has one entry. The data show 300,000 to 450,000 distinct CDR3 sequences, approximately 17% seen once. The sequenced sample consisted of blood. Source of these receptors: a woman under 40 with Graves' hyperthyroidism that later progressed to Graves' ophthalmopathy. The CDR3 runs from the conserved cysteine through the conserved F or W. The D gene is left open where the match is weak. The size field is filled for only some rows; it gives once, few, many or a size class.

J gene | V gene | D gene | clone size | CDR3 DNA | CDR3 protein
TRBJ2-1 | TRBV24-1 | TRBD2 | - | TGTGCCACCACAGGGCCGGGGACTACGTTACGTCGCTCCTACAATGAGCAGTTCTTC | CATTGPGTTLRRSYNEQFF
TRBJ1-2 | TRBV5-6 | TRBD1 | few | TGTGCCAGCAGCTTGTACGGGACAGTCGCCGAGTTCTATGGCTACACCTTC | CASSLYGTVAEFYGYTF
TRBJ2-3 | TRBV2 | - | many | TGTGCCAGCAGGGATACTACAGGATTCGATACGCAGTATTTT | CASRDTTGFDTQYF
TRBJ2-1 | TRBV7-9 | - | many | TGTGCCAGCAAGCGGACTTCCTATAAGGGCCCACCTAGGGATGAGCAGTTCTTC | CASKRTSYKGPPRDEQFF
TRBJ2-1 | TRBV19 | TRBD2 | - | TGTGCCAGTAGTTTAGCGGGAGACGCCTACAATGAGCAGTTCTTC | CASSLAGDAYNEQFF
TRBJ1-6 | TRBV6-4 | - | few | TGTGCCAGCAGCCCTCGACCAGCGAAGCAGGGGTGGGGCTCACCCCTCCACTTT | CASSPRPAKQGWGSPLHF
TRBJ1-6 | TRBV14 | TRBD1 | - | TGTGCCAGCAGCCAAAGGACAGGGATGAATTCACCCCTCCACTTT | CASSQRTGMNSPLHF
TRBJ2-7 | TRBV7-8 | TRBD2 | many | TGTGCCAGCAGCTTAGGGAAACTAGCGGGAGGGCCTCTGGACGAGCAGTACTTC | CASSLGKLAGGPLDEQYF
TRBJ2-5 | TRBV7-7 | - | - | TGTGCTAGCGGCCTAGGGGGGGGAGAGACCCAGTACTTC | CASGLGGGETQYF
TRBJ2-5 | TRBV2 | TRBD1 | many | TGTGCCAGCAGGTCCGATTCTACAGGGGTGGAGACCCAGTACTTC | CASRSDSTGVETQYF
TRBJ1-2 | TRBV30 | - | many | TGTGCCTGGAGAACCTCTGACTTCAACTATGGCTACACCTTC | CAWRTSDFNYGYTF
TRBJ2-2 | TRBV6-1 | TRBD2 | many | TGTGCCAGCAGTGAGCTAGCGGGAGAGGCCGGGGAGCTGTTTTTT | CASSELAGEAGELFF
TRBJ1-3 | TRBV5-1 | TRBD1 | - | TGCGCCAGCAGCTTACAGGGGGCAGACACCATATATTTT | CASSLQGADTIYF
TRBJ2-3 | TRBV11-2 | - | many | TGTGCCAGCAGCTTAGAGTGGCGGGGAATCACAGATACGCAGTATTTT | CASSLEWRGITDTQYF
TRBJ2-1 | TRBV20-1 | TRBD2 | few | TGCAGTGCGGGGACTAGCGGGGGGGTTCTAACGTTCGTCGATGAGCAGTTCTTC | CSAGTSGGVLTFVDEQFF
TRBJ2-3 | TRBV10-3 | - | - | TGTGCCATCAGTGAGCCGACAAACCCTAGCACAGATACGCAGTATTTT | CAISEPTNPSTDTQYF
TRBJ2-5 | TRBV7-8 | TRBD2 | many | TGTGCCAGCAGCTTAATGCCTAGCGGAGAGTACCAAGAGACCCAGTACTTC | CASSLMPSGEYQETQYF
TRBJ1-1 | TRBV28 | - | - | TGTGCCAACACGACAGTCATGGACACTGAAGCTTTCTTT | CANTTVMDTEAFF
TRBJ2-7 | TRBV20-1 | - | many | TGCAGTGCTACTCGAAGGGAGGAAAACTACGAGCAGTACTTC | CSATRREENYEQYF
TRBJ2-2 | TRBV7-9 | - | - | TGTGCCGGCAGCCCCAGGACGGGGCGGGACACCGGGGAGCTGTTTTTT | CAGSPRTGRDTGELFF
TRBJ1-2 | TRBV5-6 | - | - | TGTGCCAGCAGCAGAGGGGGGACCGAGAAGTGGAAGAACTATGGCTACACCTTC | CASSRGGTEKWKNYGYTF
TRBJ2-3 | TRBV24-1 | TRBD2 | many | TGTGCCACCAGTGATCCGACTAGCGCGAGCACAGATACGCAGTATTTT | CATSDPTSASTDTQYF
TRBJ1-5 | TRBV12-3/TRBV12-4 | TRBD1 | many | TGTGCCAGCAGTACGGACAGGGTTTTGCAGCATTTT | CASSTDRVLQHF
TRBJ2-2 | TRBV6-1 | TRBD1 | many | TGTGCCAGCAGCAAACAGGGGGCGAACGGGGAGCTGTTTTTT | CASSKQGANGELFF
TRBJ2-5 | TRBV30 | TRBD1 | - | TGTGCCTGGAGACCCACCACAGGGGGGATGAGAGAGACCCAGTACTTC | CAWRPTTGGMRETQYF
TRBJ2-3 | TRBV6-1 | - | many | TGTGCCAGCAGGCCAAGTTTGGCAGGGAGGGATACGCAGTATTTT | CASRPSLAGRDTQYF
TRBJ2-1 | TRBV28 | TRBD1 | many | TGTGCCAGCAGTCCATCTCCGGGGGGACAGGGTCCCCGCGATGAGCAGTTCTTC | CASSPSPGGQGPRDEQFF
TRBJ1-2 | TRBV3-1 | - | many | TGTGCCAGCAGCCAAGTTGTCGGGACCCTGAGGGGCTACACCTTC | CASSQVVGTLRGYTF
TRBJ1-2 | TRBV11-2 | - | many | TGTGCCAGCAGCTCGGATTTGGGCGGAGGCTACACCTTC | CASSSDLGGGYTF
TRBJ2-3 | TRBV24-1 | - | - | TGTGCCACCGCCGGGGAGACGACCAAAGCACCAGATACGCAGTATTTT | CATAGETTKAPDTQYF
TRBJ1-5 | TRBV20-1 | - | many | TGCAGTGCCAGTACAGGGTCGGGTCAGCCCCAGCATTTT | CSASTGSGQPQHF
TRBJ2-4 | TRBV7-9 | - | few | TGTGCCAGCAGCGTGGACTTAGCCAAAAACATTCAGTACTTC | CASSVDLAKNIQYF
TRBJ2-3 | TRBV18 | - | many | TGTGCCAGCTCCCAACGCAGGGCCGTCACAGATACGCAGTATTTT | CASSQRRAVTDTQYF
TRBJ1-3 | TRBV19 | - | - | TGTGCCAGTAGTATCACCGGGACTGGAAACACCATATATTTT | CASSITGTGNTIYF
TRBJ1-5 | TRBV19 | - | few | TGTGCCAGTAGTATTAGATCGTCTCTGACGACAAAACCCCAGCATTTT | CASSIRSSLTTKPQHF
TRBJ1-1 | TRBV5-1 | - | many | TGCGCCAGCAGCTTGGAAAGCTTGGGGGGCTTCACTGAAGCTTTCTTT | CASSLESLGGFTEAFF
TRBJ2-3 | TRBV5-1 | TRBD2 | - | TGCGCCAGCAGCTTGGCCGCGGGGGAGTTAACAGATACGCAGTATTTT | CASSLAAGELTDTQYF
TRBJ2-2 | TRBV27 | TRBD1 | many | TGTGCCAGCAGTTCCACGACAGGGACCACCGGGGAGCTGTTTTTT | CASSSTTGTTGELFF
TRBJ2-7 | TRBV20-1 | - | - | TGCAGCCAGGGAAATGAGCAGTACTTC | CSQGNEQYF
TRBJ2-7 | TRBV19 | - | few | TGTGCCAGTAGTGTATCTCCCTTTCGGGGAGAGTGGTCCTACGAGCAGTACTTC | CASSVSPFRGEWSYEQYF
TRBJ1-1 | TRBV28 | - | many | TGTGCCAGCAGTTTAGGCGGACAGTTTATCACTGAAGCTTTCTTT | CASSLGGQFITEAFF
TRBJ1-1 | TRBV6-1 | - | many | TGTGCCAGCTACGGGCCGTCGAACACTGAAGCTTTCTTT | CASYGPSNTEAFF
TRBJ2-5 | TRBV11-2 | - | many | TGTGCCAGCAGCTTAGCGACGGATTGGTACCAAGAGACCCAGTACTTC | CASSLATDWYQETQYF
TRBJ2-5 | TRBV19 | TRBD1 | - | TGTGCCAGTAGCTACGGACAGGGTACTTCGATTCTGTACTTC | CASSYGQGTSILYF
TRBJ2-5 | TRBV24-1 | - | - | TGTGCCACCAGTGCTTCGCTGAATTGGGAGACCCAGTACTTC | CATSASLNWETQYF
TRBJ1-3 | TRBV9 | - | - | TGTGCCAGCGGTAAGGACGGAAACACCATATATTTT | CASGKDGNTIYF
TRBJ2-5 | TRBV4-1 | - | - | TGCGCCAGCGCCTCCGGTTTTGAAGAGACCCAGTACTTC | CASASGFEETQYF
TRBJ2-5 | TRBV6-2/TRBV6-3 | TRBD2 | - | TGTGCCAGCAGTTACGGTCCCCTAGCGGGATTTCGCCAAGAGACCCAGTACTTC | CASSYGPLAGFRQETQYF
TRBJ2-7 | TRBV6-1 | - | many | TGTGCCAGCAGCCCCCCGGGTGCGCCCGAGCAGTACTTC | CASSPPGAPEQYF